Listed below are T cell receptor beta chains from one sample, sequenced in a study of cytomegalovirus exposure and HLA in healthy donors. Assay used: immunoSEQ multiplex PCR; TCRdb lists only in-frame clones, some missing. In the table there are hundreds of thousands of clones, more than 75% of which are singletons. Sequencing used PBMCs. These receptors originate from a man between 40 and 49 years old in good health and CMV-seropositive. The conserved cysteine and the conserved F or W are not part of the CDR3 here. Each record gives: V gene, CDR3 protein.

TRBV27 | ASSFRGNYGYT
TRBV12-5 | ASGINRQDGNTEAF
TRBV25-1 | ASGKGLYSNQPQH
TRBV7-9 | ASSLGSLGEQY
TRBV2 | ASSRYSGRTGETQY
TRBV5-1 | ASSLFSYGYT
TRBV2 | ASSQDYSNQPQH
TRBV7-3 | ASSGSGSSTDTQY
TRBV19 | ASSIDGGMNTEAF
TRBV9 | ASSSGGLANTGELF
TRBV2 | ASRLGLNTEAF
TRBV30 | AWTIRRDTEAF
TRBV6-5 | ASSYEGPVGELF
TRBV9 | ASSVQVLNTEAF
TRBV9 | ASSVSTGEYTEAF
TRBV5-8 | ASSLGENGNTIY
TRBV29-1 | SVQEASYEQY
TRBV7-9 | ASSLSAGTGSGYT
TRBV2 | ASSVRLAGLYEQY
TRBV5-1 | ASSFNAGAPGNEQF
TRBV30 | AYFYGTQY
TRBV7-9 | ASSLGTGNGQPQH
TRBV10-2 | ASSESQVTQY
TRBV18 | ASSSGGYGYT
TRBV7-2 | ASSLVRGTSGRATDTQY
TRBV12-5 | ASGPGMLNTEAF
TRBV19 | ASSMRRVSASGNTIY
TRBV7-3 | ASSLTFRTEAF
TRBV4-1 | ASSQEGTLSYNEQF
TRBV30 | GTLGEDNEQF
TRBV7-6 | ASSFLSHGELF
TRBV19 | ASSIELAGYNEQF
TRBV6-5 | ASSYDRSSGNTIY
TRBV5-1 | ASSSGTGEGYT
TRBV19 | ASSIGVFRSEQY
TRBV28 | ASSPGDRLNTEAF
TRBV5-5 | ASSLFGASSYNEQF